The present entry profiles one TCR beta chain with its context. The target antigen is unknown. In the PCR, 60 Vbeta and 13 Jbeta primers were used. Only in-frame clones appear in the TCRdb table, and some are missing; sequencing was by immunoSEQ multiplex PCR. This sample has some 150,000 clones, with around three quarters found just once. The data stem from a study of cytomegalovirus exposure and HLA in healthy donors. Overall study context: Out of 300 to 500 genotyped donors, about 76% belonged to the Caucasian-associated ancestry cluster. Whole-study results and caveats: A missense variant in DCLRE1C was later tied to TCR beta V- and J-gene trimming.

Germline V gene data show CDR1 as SGHKS and CDR2 as YYEKEE (reference sequence). The CDR3 is 14 residues long. Trimming took off 0 bases at V and 6 bases at J, with 12 bases between the two ends. This receptor was obtained from a man younger than 40 in good health and CMV-seronegative. The sequencing input was PBMCs. The V call is TRBV5-5, the J call TRBJ1-2; unclear D gene. The CDR3 is CASSLGPIRDGYTF. In DNA form, the CDR3 reads TGTGCCAGCAGCTTGGGGCCAATACGTGATGGCTACACCTTC.